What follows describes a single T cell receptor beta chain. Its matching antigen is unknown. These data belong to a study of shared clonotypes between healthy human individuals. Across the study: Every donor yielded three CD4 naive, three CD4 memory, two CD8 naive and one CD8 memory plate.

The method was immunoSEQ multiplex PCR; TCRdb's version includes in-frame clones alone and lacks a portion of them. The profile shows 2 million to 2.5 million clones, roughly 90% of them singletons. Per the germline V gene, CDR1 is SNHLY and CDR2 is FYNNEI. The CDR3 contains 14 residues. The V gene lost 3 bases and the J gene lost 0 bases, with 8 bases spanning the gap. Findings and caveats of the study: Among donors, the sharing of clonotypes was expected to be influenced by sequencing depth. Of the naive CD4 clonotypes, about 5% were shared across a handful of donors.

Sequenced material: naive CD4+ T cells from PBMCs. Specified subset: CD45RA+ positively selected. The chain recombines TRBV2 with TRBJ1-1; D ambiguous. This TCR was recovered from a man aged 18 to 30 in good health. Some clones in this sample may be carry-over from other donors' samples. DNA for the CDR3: TGTGCCAGCAGTGAGGTGTACATGAACACTGAAGCTTTCTTT. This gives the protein CASSEVYMNTEAFF.